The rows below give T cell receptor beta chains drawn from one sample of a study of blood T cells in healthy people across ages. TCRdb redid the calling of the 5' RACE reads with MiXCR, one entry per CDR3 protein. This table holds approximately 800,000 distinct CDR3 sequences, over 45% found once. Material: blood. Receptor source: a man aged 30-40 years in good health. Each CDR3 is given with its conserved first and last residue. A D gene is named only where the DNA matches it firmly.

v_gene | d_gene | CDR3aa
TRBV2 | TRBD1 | CASSINSGQGLYEQYF
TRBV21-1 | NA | CASPETQYF
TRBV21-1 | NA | CATPLSARETQYF
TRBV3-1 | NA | CASSQDGVEETQYF
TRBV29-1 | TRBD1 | CSIDRGQGETQYF
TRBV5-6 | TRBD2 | CASSWRTSGVTTDTQYF
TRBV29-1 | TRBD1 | CSVRQGSMQYF
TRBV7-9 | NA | CASSLAYGEAQYF
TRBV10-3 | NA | CAISDPGQSSSYEQYF
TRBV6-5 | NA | CASSMTPQWDSPLHF
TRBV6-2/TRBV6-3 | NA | CASSYLGIHEQYF
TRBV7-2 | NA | CASSLRVSEPNEKLFF
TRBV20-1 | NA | CSASTPGQISYNEQFF
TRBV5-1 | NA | CASSPQTENIQYF
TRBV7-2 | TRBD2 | CASRYSGSTDTQYF
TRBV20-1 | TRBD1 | CSARAGTGGWEQYF
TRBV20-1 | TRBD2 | CSARDLTGTSGRGTQYF
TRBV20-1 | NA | CSAQRANQETQYF
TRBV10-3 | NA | CAISGESPEAFF
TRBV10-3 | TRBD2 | CAISGSIAGGRNEQYF
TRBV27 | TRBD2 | CASSLGGAYNEQFF
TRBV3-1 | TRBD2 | CASSKRYLAGADEQYF
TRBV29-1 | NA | CSGSLVTDEQFF
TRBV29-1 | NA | CSVWGVDGYTF
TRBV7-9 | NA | CASSLGPTNQPQHF
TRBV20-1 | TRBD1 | CSAEDRDRGDEQYF
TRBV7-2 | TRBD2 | CASSLTSGELYEQYF
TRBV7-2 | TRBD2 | CASSLSSGRPDTQYF
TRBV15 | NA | CATSGDSLGDEQYF
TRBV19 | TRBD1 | CASRLRTGGNGGEQYF
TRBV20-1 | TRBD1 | CSADPGTGVGYEQYF
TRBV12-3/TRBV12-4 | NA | CASSLVVQKQYF
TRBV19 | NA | CASSTTVVNYGYTF